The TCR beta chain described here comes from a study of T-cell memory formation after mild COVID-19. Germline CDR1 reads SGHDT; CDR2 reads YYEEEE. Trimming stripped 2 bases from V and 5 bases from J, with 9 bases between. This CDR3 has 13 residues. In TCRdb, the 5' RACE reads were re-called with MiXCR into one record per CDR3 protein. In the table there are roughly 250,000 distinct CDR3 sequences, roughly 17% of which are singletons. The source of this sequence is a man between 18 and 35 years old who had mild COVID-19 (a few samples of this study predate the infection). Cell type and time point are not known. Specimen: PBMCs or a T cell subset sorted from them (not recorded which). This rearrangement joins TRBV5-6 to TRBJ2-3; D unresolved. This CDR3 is CASSLALKDTQYF. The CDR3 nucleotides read TGTGCCAGCAGCTTAGCTTTGAAAGATACGCAGTATTTT. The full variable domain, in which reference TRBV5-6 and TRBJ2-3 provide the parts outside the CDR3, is DAGVTQSPTHLIKTRGQQVTLRCSPKSGHDTVSWYQQALGQGPQFIFQYYEEEERQRGNFPDRFSGHQFPNYSSELNVNALLLGDSALYLCASSLALKDTQYFGPGTRLTVL.